Below, 13 T cell receptor beta chains from the same sample are listed, as sequenced in a study of early T cells in non-severe SARS-CoV-2 infection (dated by TCRdb to the early 2020s). Library preparation employed 5' RACE. Instrument used: NextSeq 500. TCRdb itself trimmed the public reads at Q25 with fastp, ran MiXCR and retained productive beta chains. Under each unique CDR3 protein, matching rows form one entry showing the most common genes and DNA. The sample includes tens of thousands of distinct CDR3 sequences, with 10% to 15% observed a single time. 3.9% of the sample is taken by the ten largest. Material for sequencing was whole blood. The origin of the receptors is an adult who was a healthcare worker with PCR-confirmed SARS-CoV-2 infection or an uninfected control (not recorded which).

This chain connects TRBV28 to TRBJ2-7; 10 bases agree with TRBD1. Germline lookup yields CDR1 MDHEN and CDR2 SYDVKM. The CDR3 runs to 13 residues. J was trimmed by 8 bases and V by 8 bases; bases with no gene match: 9. In DNA form, the CDR3 reads TGTGCCAGCCGCGCGGGACAGGGGTTGCAGCAGTACTTC. Translation: CASRAGQGLQQYF.

This clonotype was seen more than once but under ten times. V and J are TRBV2 and TRBJ2-7; D is possibly TRBD1 or TRBD2 (5 bases each). The CDR3 spans 12 residues. Germline CDR1 reads SNHLY; CDR2 reads FYNNEI. V was cut by 8 bases and J by 12 bases, with 20 bases left in between. Here the CDR3 DNA reads TGTGCCAGCGGGGCGGAGGCCGTAAAGGGGTACTTC. It codes for CASGAEAVKGYF.

At least ten counts were recorded for this clonotype. The rearrangement uses TRBV4-1 and TRBJ2-7; D is uncertain. This CDR3 is built from 14 residues. V lost 3 bases to trimming and J lost 0 bases, with 9 bases between them. Germline lookup yields CDR1 MGHRA and CDR2 YSYEKL. CDR3 nucleotides: TGCGCCAGCAGCCAGGCGGTGAGCTCCTACGAGCAGTACTTC. It translates to CASSQAVSSYEQYF.

There are a few counts of this clonotype. The chain carries TRBV3-1 and TRBJ1-1; D ambiguous. The germline V gene has CDR1 LGHDT and CDR2 YNNKEL (reference sequence). V gave up 5 bases and J gave up 8 bases, with 15 bases separating them. CDR3 size: 13 residues. The CDR3 DNA reads TGTGCCAGCAGCACCTTATGGTCTCCCGAAGCTTTCTTT. It yields the protein CASSTLWSPEAFF.

This clonotype was counted between two and nine times. This chain links TRBV6-6 with TRBJ2-3, with TRBD1 matching 9 bases. The CDR3 has 15 amino acids. Germline-derived CDR1 and CDR2 are MNHNY and SVGAGI (reference sequence). V was clipped by 7 bases and J by 3 bases; unmatched bases: 8. The DNA of the CDR3 is TGTGCCAGCACTCGTTGGGGACAGGGAACAGATACGCAGTATTTT. Encoded protein: CASTRWGQGTDTQYF.

The gene calls are TRBV29-1 and TRBJ2-3; TRBD1 might be the D (5 bases). V lost 7 bases, J lost 3 bases, and 17 bases lay in between. The CDR3 contains 14 residues. Germline V gene data show CDR1 as SQVTM and CDR2 as ANQGSEA. CDR3 in DNA: TGCAGCGCTCGGACAAGCACAGGAACAGATACGCAGTATTTT. Protein sequence: CSARTSTGTDTQYF.

The chain couples TRBV7-2 to TRBJ2-5; 9 nucleotides match TRBD1. The J segment lost 4 bases and the V segment lost 3 bases, leaving 3 bases of the junction unmatched. Germline CDR1 reads SGHTA; CDR2 reads FQGNSA. The CDR3 totals 14 residues. CDR3 protein: CASSFLTGGETQYF. CDR3 coding DNA: TGTGCCAGCAGCTTCTTGACAGGGGGAGAGACCCAGTACTTC.

The chain links TRBV5-1 to TRBJ2-3; 8 bases are shared with TRBD1. The CDR3 spans 17 residues. Germline V gene data show CDR1 as SGHRS and CDR2 as YFSETQ. Unmatched junction bases numbered 15, after V lost 3 bases and J lost 6 bases. This CDR3 is CASSSLTLGRDRDTQYF. The CDR3 DNA follows: TGCGCCAGCAGCTCCCTTACTTTGGGCCGGGACAGGGATACGCAGTATTTT.

This clonotype was found many times. The chain has TRBV6-6 and TRBJ1-3, with 7 bases aligning to TRBD1. The CDR3 consists of 16 residues. Per germline, CDR1 MNHNY and CDR2 SVGAGI (reference sequence). V lost 2 bases, J lost 0 bases, and 4 bases stayed unmatched. This CDR3 is CASSYGRDSSGNTIYF. In nucleotides, the CDR3 is TGTGCCAGCAGTTACGGGCGGGACAGCTCTGGAAACACCATATATTTT.

The chain has TRBV4-2 and TRBJ1-4, with D hard to call. V lost 4 bases to trimming and J lost 0 bases, with 9 bases between them. Germline lookup yields CDR1 LGHNA and CDR2 YNFKEQ. The CDR3 consists of 15 residues. The CDR3 DNA reads TGTGCCAGCAGCCCGGCAGGTGCAACTAATGAAAAACTGTTTTTT. Protein: CASSPAGATNEKLFF.

This clonotype was seen at least ten times. V and J are TRBV18 and TRBJ2-7; 8 positions match TRBD1. CDR1 and CDR2 from the germline V gene are KGHSH and LQKENI. The CDR3 extends over 13 amino acids. V gave up 6 bases and J gave up 5 bases; unmatched junction bases: 6. The CDR3 coding sequence is TGTGCCAGCTCTCAGGACAGGGTAGACGAGCAGTACTTC. This sequence encodes CASSQDRVDEQYF.

The table lists this clonotype with a few counts. V usage is TRBV18 and J usage is TRBJ2-7; a weak D match, TRBD1 (7 bases). Germline CDR1 is KGHSH and CDR2 is LQKENI. V lost 5 bases, J lost 6 bases, and 14 bases lay in between. The CDR3 sequence is 13 residues long. CDR3 in DNA: TGTGCCAGCTCAGGACAGGCGGGACGCGAGCAGTACTTC. Protein product: CASSGQAGREQYF.

This clonotype was picked up many times. The rearrangement links TRBV2 to TRBJ1-1, with 7 bases that match TRBD1. V gave up 6 bases and J gave up 1 base; unmatched junction bases: 8. CDR3 length equals 15 residues. Germline CDR1 SNHLY, CDR2 FYNNEI. CDR3 sequence (DNA): TGTGCCAGCAGCTCCGACAGGGTGGGGAACACTGAAGCTTTCTTT. Translation: CASSSDRVGNTEAFF. Using reference TRBV2 and TRBJ1-1 for the parts outside the CDR3, the full variable domain is EPEVTQTPSHQVTQMGQEVILRCVPISNHLYFYWYRQILGQKVEFLVSFYNNEISEKSEIFDDQFSVERPDGSNFTLKIRSTKLEDSAMYFCASSSDRVGNTEAFFGQGTRLTVV.